Sequencing of this T cell receptor (beta chain) was carried out in a study of T cells in Graves' hyperthyroidism and ophthalmopathy. Study-level findings and limits: From stable hyperthyroidism, ophthalmopathy was set apart by a 13 V-J model. Most thyroid clonotypes with frequency above 0.001 were detected in blood. Ophthalmopathy was identified by the model a median about 6.8 months ahead of onset.

The authors obtained PBMCs from more than 9.5 ml of fresh peripheral blood. Amplification yielded TCR beta CDR3 regions, with RNA transcripts as the source. A set of HTBI primers served as the primers for a first-round RT-PCR of the TCR CDR3. Each CDR3 protein gets one entry after TCRdb re-called the multiplex PCR reads with MiXCR. Among some 490,000 distinct CDR3 sequences listed, 20% to 25% were seen once. This clonotype was recorded many times. Its antigen is not identified. V lost 2 bases and J 5 bases, leaving 16 bases between the germline ends. Germline CDR1 reads SGDLS; CDR2 reads YYNGEE. This CDR3 is built from 15 residues.

This sequence was found in a woman in her 70s with Graves' ophthalmopathy. What was sequenced was blood. The chain is built from TRBV9 and TRBJ2-5, with D possibly matching TRBD1 (6 bases). CDR3 nucleotides: TGTGCCAGCAGCGTGGACTTACAGGGTAGGGAGACCCAGTACTTC. It translates to CASSVDLQGRETQYF.